This T cell receptor (beta chain) was observed in a study of T cell responses to AZD1222 COVID-19 vaccine. The repertoire was sequenced with immunoSEQ multiplex PCR; TCRdb's copy has only in-frame clones and lacks some. The data show around 100,000 clones, around 89% seen once. The V gene lost 0 bases and the J gene lost 5 bases, with 11 bases spanning the gap. The CDR3 is 15 amino acids. Germline V gives CDR1 MNHNS, CDR2 SASEGT. V usage is TRBV6-1 and J usage is TRBJ1-5, with D perhaps TRBD1 (6 bases). This TCR was recovered from an adult in good health. Sequenced here: peripheral blood, sampled on day 0 of AZD1222 vaccination. CDR3 sequence: CASSEAAGVHQPQHF. CDR3 bases: TGTGCCAGCAGTGAAGCAGCAGGGGTCCATCAGCCCCAGCATTTT.